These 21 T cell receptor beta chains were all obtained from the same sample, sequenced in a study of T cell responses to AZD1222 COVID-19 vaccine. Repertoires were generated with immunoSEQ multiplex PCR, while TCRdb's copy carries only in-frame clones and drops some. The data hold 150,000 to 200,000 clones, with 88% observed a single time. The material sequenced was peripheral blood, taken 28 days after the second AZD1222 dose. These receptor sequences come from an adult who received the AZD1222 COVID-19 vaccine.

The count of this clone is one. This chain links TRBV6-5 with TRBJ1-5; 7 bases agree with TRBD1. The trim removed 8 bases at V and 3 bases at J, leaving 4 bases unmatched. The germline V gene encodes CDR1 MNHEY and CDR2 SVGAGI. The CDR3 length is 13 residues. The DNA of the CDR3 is TGTGCCAGCGGAAGGGGGCCCAATCAGCCCCAGCATTTT. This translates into CASGRGPNQPQHF.

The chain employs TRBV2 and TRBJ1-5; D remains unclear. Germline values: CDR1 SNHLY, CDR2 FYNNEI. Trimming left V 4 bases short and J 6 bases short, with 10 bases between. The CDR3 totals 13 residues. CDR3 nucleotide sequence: TGTGCCAGCAGTGTTAGGGCCCGTCAGCCCCAGCATTTT. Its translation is CASSVRARQPQHF.

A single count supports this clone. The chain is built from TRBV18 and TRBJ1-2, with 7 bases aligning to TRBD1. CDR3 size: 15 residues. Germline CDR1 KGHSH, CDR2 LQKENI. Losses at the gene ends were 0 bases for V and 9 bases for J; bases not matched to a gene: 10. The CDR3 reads CASSPPAGTDMSYTF. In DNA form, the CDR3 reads TGTGCCAGCTCACCACCCGCCGGGACAGACATGAGCTACACCTTC.

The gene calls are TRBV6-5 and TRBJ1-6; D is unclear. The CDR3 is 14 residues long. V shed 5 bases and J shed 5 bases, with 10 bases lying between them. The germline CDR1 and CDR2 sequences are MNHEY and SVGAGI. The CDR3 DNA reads TGTGCCAGCAGTACCGGGCGGAATAATTCACCCCTCCACTTT. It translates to CASSTGRNNSPLHF.

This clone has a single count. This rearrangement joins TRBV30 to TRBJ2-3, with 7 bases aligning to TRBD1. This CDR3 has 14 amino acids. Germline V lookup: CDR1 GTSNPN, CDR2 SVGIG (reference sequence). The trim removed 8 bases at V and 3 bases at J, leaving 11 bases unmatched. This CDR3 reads CALRAGGFTDTQYF. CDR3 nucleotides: TGTGCCCTCCGGGCAGGGGGTTTTACAGATACGCAGTATTTT.

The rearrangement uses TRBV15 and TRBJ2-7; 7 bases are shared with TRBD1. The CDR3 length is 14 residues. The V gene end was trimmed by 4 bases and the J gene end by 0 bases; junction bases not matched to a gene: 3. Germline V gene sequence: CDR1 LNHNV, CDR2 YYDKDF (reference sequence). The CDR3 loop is CATSKGGTSYEQYF. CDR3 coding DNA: TGTGCCACCAGCAAAGGGGGCACCTCCTACGAGCAGTACTTC.

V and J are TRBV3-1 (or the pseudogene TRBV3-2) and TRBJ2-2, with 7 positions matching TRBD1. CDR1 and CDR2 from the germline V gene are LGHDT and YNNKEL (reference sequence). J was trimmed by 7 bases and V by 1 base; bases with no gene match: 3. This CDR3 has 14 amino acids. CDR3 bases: TGTGCCAGCAGCCAAGTAGGGGGCGTCGGGGAGCTGTTTTTT. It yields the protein CASSQVGGVGELFF.

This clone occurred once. This chain's CDR3 is CASSRRTSGGADEQFF. The CDR3 nucleotides are TGTGCCAGCAGCCGAAGGACTAGCGGGGGGGCGGATGAGCAGTTCTTC. The V gene is TRBV3-1 (or the pseudogene TRBV3-2), the J gene TRBJ2-1; 15 nucleotides match TRBD2. J gave up 8 bases and V 4 bases, and 6 bases lay outside the gene matches. CDR1 and CDR2 from the germline V gene are LGHDT and YNNKEL (reference sequence). The CDR3 extends over 16 amino acids.

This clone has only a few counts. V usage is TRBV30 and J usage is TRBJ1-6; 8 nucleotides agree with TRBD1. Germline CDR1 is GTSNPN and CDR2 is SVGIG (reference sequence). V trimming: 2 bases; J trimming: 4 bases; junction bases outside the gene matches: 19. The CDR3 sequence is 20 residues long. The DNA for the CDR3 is TGTGCCTGGAGTCGGACAGGGAGTTTCTTCCGTGCCACTTATAATTCACCCCTCCACTTT. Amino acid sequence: CAWSRTGSFFRATYNSPLHF.

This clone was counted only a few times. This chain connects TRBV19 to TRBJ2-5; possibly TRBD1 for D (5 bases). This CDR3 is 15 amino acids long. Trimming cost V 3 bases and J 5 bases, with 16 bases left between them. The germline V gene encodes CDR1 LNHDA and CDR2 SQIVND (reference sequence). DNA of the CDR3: TGTGCCAGTAGTATCCGACAGCCCTTAGGGGAGACCCAGTACTTC. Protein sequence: CASSIRQPLGETQYF.

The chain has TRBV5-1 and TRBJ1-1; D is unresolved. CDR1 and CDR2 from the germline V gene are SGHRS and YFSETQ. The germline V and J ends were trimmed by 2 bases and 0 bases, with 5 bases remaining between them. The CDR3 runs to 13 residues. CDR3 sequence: CASSFSVNTEAFF. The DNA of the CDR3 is TGCGCCAGCAGCTTTTCGGTGAACACTGAAGCTTTCTTT.

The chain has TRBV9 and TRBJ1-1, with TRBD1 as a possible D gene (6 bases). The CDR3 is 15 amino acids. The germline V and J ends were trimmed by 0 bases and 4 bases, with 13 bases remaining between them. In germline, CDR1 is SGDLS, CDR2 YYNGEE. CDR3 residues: CASSVGGGGSTEAFF. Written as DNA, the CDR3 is TGTGCCAGCAGCGTAGGGGGGGGCGGTAGCACTGAAGCTTTCTTT.

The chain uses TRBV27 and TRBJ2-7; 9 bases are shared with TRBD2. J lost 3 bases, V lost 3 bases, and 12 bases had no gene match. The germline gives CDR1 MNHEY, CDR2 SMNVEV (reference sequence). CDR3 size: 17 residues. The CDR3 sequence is CASSFGSSGERVYEQYF. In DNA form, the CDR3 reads TGTGCCAGCAGTTTTGGGTCTAGCGGGGAGCGGGTCTACGAGCAGTACTTC.

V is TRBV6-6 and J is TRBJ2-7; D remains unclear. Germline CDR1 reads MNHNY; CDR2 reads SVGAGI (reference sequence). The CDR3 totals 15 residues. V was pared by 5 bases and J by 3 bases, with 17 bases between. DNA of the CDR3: TGTGCCAGCAGTACCCCGGGCCTTACAAACTACGAGCAGTACTTC. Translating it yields CASSTPGLTNYEQYF.

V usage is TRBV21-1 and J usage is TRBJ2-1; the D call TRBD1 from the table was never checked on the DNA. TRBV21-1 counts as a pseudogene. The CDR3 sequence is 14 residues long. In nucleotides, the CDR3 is TGTGCCAGCACCTATAAGGGGGCGAACAATGAGCAGTTCTTC. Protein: CASTYKGANNEQFF.

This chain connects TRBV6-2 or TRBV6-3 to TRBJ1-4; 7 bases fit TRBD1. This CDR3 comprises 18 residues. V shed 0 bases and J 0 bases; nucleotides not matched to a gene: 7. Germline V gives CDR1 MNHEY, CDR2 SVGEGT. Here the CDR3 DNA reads TGTGCCAGCAGTTACTCGATGGGACAGTATTCAACTAATGAAAAACTGTTTTTT. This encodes CASSYSMGQYSTNEKLFF.

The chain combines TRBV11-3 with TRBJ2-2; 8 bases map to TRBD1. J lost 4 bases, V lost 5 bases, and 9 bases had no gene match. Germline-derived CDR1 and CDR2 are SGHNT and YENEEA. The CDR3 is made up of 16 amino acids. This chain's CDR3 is CASSPRTGRSTGELFF. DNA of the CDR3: TGTGCCAGCAGCCCAAGGACAGGGAGGAGCACCGGGGAGCTGTTTTTT.

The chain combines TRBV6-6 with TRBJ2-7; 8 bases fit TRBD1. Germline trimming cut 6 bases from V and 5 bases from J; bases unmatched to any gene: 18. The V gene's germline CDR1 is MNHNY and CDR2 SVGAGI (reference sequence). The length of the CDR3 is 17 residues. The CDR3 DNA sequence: TGTGCCAGCAGCCGATGGACAGGGCCCGACTCTCCCGACGAGCAGTACTTC. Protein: CASSRWTGPDSPDEQYF.

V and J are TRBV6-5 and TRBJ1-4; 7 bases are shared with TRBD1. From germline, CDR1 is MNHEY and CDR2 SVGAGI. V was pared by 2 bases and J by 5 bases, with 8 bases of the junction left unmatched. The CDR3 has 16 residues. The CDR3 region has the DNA TGTGCCAGCAGTTACCGCACGGGACAGAAAAATGAAAAACTGTTTTTT. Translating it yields CASSYRTGQKNEKLFF.

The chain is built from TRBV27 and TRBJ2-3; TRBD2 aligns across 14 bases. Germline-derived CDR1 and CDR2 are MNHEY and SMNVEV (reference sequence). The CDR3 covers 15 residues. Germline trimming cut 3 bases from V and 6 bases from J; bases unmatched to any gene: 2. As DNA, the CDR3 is TGTGCCAGCAGTTTGACTAGCGGGGGGGCGGATACGCAGTATTTT. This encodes CASSLTSGGADTQYF.

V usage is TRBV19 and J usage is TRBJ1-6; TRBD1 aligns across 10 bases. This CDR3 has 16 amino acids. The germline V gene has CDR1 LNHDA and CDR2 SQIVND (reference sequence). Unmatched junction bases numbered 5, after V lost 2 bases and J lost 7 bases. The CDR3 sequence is CASSIRDRGQNSPLHF. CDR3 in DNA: TGTGCCAGTAGTATAAGGGACAGGGGTCAGAATTCACCCCTCCACTTT.